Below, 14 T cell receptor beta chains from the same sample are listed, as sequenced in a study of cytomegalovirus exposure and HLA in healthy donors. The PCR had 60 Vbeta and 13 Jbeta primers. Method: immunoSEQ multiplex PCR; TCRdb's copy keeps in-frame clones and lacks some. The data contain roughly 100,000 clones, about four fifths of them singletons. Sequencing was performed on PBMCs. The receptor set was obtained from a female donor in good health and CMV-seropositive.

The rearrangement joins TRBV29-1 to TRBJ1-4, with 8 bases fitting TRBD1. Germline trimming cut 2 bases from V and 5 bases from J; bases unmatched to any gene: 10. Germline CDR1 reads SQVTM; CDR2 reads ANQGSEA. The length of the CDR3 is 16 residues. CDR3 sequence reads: CSVESVGDRGNEKLFF. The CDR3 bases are TGCAGCGTTGAAAGCGTAGGTGACAGGGGAAATGAAAAACTGTTTTTT.

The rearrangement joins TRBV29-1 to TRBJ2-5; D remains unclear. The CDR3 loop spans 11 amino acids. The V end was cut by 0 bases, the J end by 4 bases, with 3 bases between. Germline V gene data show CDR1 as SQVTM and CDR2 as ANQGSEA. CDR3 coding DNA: TGCAGCGTTGAAGACCTAGAGACCCAGTACTTC. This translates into CSVEDLETQYF. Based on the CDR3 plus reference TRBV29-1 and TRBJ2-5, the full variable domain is SAVISQKPSRDICQRGTSLTIQCQVDSQVTMMFWYRQQPGQSLTLIATANQGSEATYESGFVIDKFPISRPNLTFSTLTVSNMSPEDSSIYLCSVEDLETQYFGPGTRLLVL.

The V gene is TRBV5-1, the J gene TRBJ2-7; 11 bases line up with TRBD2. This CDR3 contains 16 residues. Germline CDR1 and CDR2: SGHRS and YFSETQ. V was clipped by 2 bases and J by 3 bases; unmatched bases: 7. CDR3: CASSFYSGLAVYEQYF. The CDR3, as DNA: TGCGCCAGCAGCTTCTATTCGGGACTAGCGGTCTACGAGCAGTACTTC.

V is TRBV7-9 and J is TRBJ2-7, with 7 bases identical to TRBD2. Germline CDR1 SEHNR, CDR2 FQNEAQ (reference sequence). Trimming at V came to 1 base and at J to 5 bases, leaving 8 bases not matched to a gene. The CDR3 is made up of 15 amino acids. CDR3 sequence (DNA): TGTGCCAGCAGCTTAGAACTGTCACTAGCGAACGAGCAGTACTTC. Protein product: CASSLELSLANEQYF.

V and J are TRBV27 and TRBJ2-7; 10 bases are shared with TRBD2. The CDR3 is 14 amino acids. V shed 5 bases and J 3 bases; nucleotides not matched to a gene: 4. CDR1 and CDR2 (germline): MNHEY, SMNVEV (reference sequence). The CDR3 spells CASSIAGGGYEQYF. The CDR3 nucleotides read TGTGCCAGCAGTATAGCGGGAGGAGGCTACGAGCAGTACTTC.

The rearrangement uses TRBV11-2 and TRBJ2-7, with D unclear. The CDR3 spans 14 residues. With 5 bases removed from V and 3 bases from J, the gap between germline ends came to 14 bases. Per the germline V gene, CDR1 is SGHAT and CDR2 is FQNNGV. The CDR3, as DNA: TGTGCCAGCAGCCCGCGGCCGGGTTTCTACGAGCAGTACTTC. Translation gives CASSPRPGFYEQYF.

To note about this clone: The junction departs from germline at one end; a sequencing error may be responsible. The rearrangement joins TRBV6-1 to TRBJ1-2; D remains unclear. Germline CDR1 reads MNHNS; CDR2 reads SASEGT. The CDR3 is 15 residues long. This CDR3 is CASREGPILVYGYTF. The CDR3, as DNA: TGTGCCAGCAGGGAAGGTCCTATCCTGGTCTATGGCTACACCTTC.

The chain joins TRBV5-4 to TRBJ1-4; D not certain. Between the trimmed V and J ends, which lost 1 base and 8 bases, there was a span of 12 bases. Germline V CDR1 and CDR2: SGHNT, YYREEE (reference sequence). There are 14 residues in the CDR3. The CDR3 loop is CASSLPGLDEKLFF. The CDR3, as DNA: TGTGCCAGCAGCTTGCCTGGACTTGACGAAAAACTGTTTTTT. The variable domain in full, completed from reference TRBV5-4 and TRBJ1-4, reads ETGVTQSPTHLIKTRGQQVTLRCSSQSGHNTVSWYQQALGQGPQFIFQYYREEENGRGNFPPRFSGLQFPNYSSELNVNALELDDSALYLCASSLPGLDEKLFFGSGTQLSVL.

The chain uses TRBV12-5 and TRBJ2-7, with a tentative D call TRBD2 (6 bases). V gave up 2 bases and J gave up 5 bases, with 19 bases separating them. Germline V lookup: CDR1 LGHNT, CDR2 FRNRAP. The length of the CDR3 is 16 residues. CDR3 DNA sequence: TGTGCTAGTGGTTTGCCTTATCGGGGCGGGACCCACGAGCAGTACTTC. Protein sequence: CASGLPYRGGTHEQYF.

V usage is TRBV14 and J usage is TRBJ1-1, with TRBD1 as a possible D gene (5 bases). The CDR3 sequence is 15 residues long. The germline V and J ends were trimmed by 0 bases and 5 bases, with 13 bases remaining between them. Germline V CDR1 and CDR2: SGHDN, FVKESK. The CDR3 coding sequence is TGTGCCAGCAGCCAAGATCAAGGGGCGCGGACTGAAGCTTTCTTT. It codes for CASSQDQGARTEAFF. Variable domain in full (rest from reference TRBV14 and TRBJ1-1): EAGVTQFPSHSVIEKGQTVTLRCDPISGHDNLYWYRRVMGKEIKFLLHFVKESKQDESGMPNNRFLAERTGGTYSTLKVQPAELEDSGVYFCASSQDQGARTEAFFGQGTRLTVV.

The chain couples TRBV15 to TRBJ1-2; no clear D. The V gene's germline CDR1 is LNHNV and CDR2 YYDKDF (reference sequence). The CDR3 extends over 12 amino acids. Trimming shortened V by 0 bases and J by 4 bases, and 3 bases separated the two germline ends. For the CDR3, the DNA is TGTGCCACCAGCAGAGATCGCTATGGCTACACCTTC. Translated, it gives CATSRDRYGYTF.

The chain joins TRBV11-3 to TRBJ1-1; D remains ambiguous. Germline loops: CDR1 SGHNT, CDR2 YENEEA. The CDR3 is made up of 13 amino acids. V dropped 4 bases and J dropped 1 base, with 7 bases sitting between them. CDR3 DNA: TGTGCCAGCAGCTATAGCCCGAACACTGAAGCTTTCTTT. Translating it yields CASSYSPNTEAFF.

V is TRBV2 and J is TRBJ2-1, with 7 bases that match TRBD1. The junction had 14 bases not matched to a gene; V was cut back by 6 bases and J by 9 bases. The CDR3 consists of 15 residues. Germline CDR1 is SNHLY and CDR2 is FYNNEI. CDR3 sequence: CASRGFDRDSGEQFF. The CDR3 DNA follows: TGTGCCAGCAGGGGATTTGACAGGGATAGTGGTGAGCAGTTCTTC. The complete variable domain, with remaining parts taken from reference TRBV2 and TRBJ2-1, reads EPEVTQTPSHQVTQMGQEVILRCVPISNHLYFYWYRQILGQKVEFLVSFYNNEISEKSEIFDDQFSVERPDGSNFTLKIRSTKLEDSAMYFCASRGFDRDSGEQFFGPGTRLTVL.

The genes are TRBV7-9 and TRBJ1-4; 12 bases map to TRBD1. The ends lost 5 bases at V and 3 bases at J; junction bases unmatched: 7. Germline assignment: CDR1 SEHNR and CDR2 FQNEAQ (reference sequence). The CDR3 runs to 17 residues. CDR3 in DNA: TGTGCCAGCAGCCCCGGGACAGGGGGCCTTTCTAATGAAAAACTGTTTTTT. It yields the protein CASSPGTGGLSNEKLFF.